These 24 T cell receptor beta chains were all obtained from the same sample, sequenced in a study of T cells in Graves' hyperthyroidism and ophthalmopathy. Amplified TCR beta CDR3 regions came from RNA transcripts. With the HTBI primer set, the TCR CDR3 went through a first round of RT-PCR. TCRdb ran MiXCR on the multiplex PCR reads and lists one entry per CDR3 protein. The data contain 600,000 to 700,000 distinct CDR3 sequences, about 45% of them singletons. The source material was peripheral blood or thyroid tissue (not recorded which). Receptors were obtained from an adult man with Graves' disease, either hyperthyroidism or ophthalmopathy (not recorded which).

This clonotype was detected many times. This chain joins TRBV2 and TRBJ1-5; no definite D call. Germline assignment: CDR1 SNHLY and CDR2 FYNNEI. V was trimmed by 4 bases and J by 5 bases, leaving 9 bases between them. The CDR3 totals 13 residues. The CDR3 coding sequence is TGTGCCAGCAGTGTTGGCGGATATCAGCCCCAGCATTTT. Translated: CASSVGGYQPQHF.

To note about this clonotype: A much bigger clone sits one base away, suggesting this may be a read error. The V and J genes are TRBV11-3 and TRBJ1-6; no clear D gene. Trimming stripped 6 bases from V and 6 bases from J, with 9 bases between. The CDR3 has 13 amino acids. Germline CDR1 and CDR2: SGHNT and YENEEA. CDR3 region: CASRRACNSPLHF. The CDR3 DNA reads TGTGCCAGCAGGAGAGCGTGTAATTCACCCCTCCACTTT.

This clonotype was found a few times. CDR3 bases: TGTGCCAGCAGTACGATACGGGACGTACGACTCTCTGGAAACACCATATATTTT. Protein sequence: CASSTIRDVRLSGNTIYF. The chain has TRBV6-5 and TRBJ1-3, with TRBD1 as a possible D gene (5 bases). Germline CDR1 MNHEY, CDR2 SVGAGI. The ends were cut back, 5 bases at V and 0 bases at J, with 20 bases in the middle. There are 18 residues in the CDR3.

This clonotype was found many times. This sequence joins TRBV2 and TRBJ1-4; tentatively, D is TRBD1 (5 bases). The CDR3 runs to 13 residues. The germline gives CDR1 SNHLY, CDR2 FYNNEI. The V gene lost 9 bases and the J gene lost 8 bases, with 16 bases spanning the gap. CDR3 sequence: CASFRDEREKLFF. The CDR3 nucleotides read TGTGCCAGTTTCCGGGACGAGCGGGAAAAACTGTTTTTT. The entire variable domain, with the rest obtained from reference TRBV2 and TRBJ1-4, is as follows: EPEVTQTPSHQVTQMGQEVILRCVPISNHLYFYWYRQILGQKVEFLVSFYNNEISEKSEIFDDQFSVERPDGSNFTLKIRSTKLEDSAMYFCASFRDEREKLFFGSGTQLSVL.

The J gene is TRBJ2-7, the V gene TRBV7-9, with D uncertain. CDR1 is SEHNR and CDR2 is FQNEAQ in the germline V gene (reference sequence). CDR3 size: 13 residues. Deletions cut 5 bases from V and 2 bases from J, with 10 bases between. CDR3 DNA sequence: TGTGCCAGCAGCATAGAAATTACCTACGAGCAGTACTTC. Protein sequence: CASSIEITYEQYF. Using reference TRBV7-9 and TRBJ2-7 for the parts outside the CDR3, the full variable domain is DTGVSQNPRHKITKRGQNVTFRCDPISEHNRLYWYRQTLGQGPEFLTYFQNEAQLEKSRLLSDRFSAERPKGSFSTLEIQRTEQGDSAMYLCASSIEITYEQYFGPGTRLTVT.

The chain joins TRBV2 to TRBJ1-5, with 11 bases fitting TRBD1. V was clipped by 5 bases and J by 2 bases; unmatched bases: 2. The CDR3 runs 15 residues. Looked up from germline, CDR1 is SNHLY and CDR2 is FYNNEI. The CDR3: CASSWTGGGNQPQHF. The CDR3 DNA sequence: TGTGCCAGCAGTTGGACAGGGGGCGGCAATCAGCCCCAGCATTTT.

The chain employs TRBV2 and TRBJ2-7; possible D gene TRBD1, 6 bases. Germline loops: CDR1 SNHLY, CDR2 FYNNEI. The CDR3 sequence is 15 residues long. V dropped 6 bases and J dropped 0 bases, with 15 bases sitting between them. For the CDR3, the DNA is TGTGCCAGCAGGACAGGAGCAGGGAGCTCCTACGAGCAGTACTTC. Its translation: CASRTGAGSSYEQYF.

This clonotype was seen a handful of times. V gene TRBV12-3 or TRBV12-4 combines with J gene TRBJ1-1; weak D call: TRBD1 (6 bases). The CDR3 totals 12 residues. Trimming stripped 7 bases from V and 5 bases from J, with 11 bases between. The CDR3 bases are TGTGCCAGCATCCTCAGGGGAACTGAAGCTTTCTTT. This sequence encodes CASILRGTEAFF.

The chain joins TRBV29-1 to TRBJ1-5; no firm D call. With 3 bases removed from V and 11 bases from J, the gap between germline ends came to 11 bases. The CDR3 is 11 residues long. Germline loops: CDR1 SQVTM, CDR2 ANQGSEA. The CDR3 region is CSVEQWETQHF. The CDR3 DNA is TGCAGCGTTGAGCAGTGGGAGACCCAGCATTTT.

This clonotype was recorded at least ten times. V is TRBV5-1 and J is TRBJ1-6; D call uncertain. V lost 6 bases and J 9 bases, leaving 16 bases between the germline ends. The V gene's germline CDR1 is SGHRS and CDR2 YFSETQ. This CDR3 spans 14 amino acids. The CDR3 region has the DNA TGCGCCAGCAACATTGGGGTTTCAGGTTCACCCCTCCACTTT. It encodes CASNIGVSGSPLHF.

The V call is TRBV19, the J call TRBJ1-6; 7 nucleotides agree with TRBD1. Germline lookup yields CDR1 LNHDA and CDR2 SQIVND (reference sequence). The V and J ends lost 5 bases and 10 bases, in that order; junction bases with no gene match: 5. The CDR3 consists of 13 residues. CDR3 protein: CASSLTGWSPLHF. For the CDR3, the DNA is TGTGCCAGTAGTTTGACAGGGTGGTCACCCCTCCACTTT.

At least ten counts were recorded for this clonotype. The rearrangement uses TRBV24-1 and TRBJ2-7; 9 bases are shared with TRBD1. The CDR3 is 12 amino acids. Germline assignment: CDR1 KGHDR and CDR2 SFDVKD. Trimming at V came to 11 bases and at J to 2 bases, leaving 3 bases not matched to a gene. The CDR3 spells CASRQGAYEQYF. The DNA of the CDR3 is TGTGCCAGCAGACAGGGGGCCTACGAGCAGTACTTC.

The rearrangement uses TRBV2 and TRBJ1-1, with D hard to call. CDR3 length: 13 amino acids. Germline assignment: CDR1 SNHLY and CDR2 FYNNEI. V dropped 7 bases and J dropped 0 bases, with 9 bases sitting between them. As DNA, the CDR3 is TGTGCCAGCACGGCAGAATTGAACACTGAAGCTTTCTTT. This codes for CASTAELNTEAFF.

This clonotype was seen more than once but under ten times. The rearrangement joins TRBV25-1 to TRBJ1-2, with unresolved D. This CDR3 is 11 amino acids long. V lost 5 bases and J 10 bases, leaving 11 bases between the germline ends. Germline CDR1 reads MGHDK; CDR2 reads SYGVNS. In DNA, the CDR3 is TGTGCCAGCAGTTTAGACGGGTTCTACACCTTC. Protein product: CASSLDGFYTF.

This clonotype occurred a few times. V is TRBV20-1 and J is TRBJ1-1, with D possibly TRBD1 on 6 matching bases. Germline assignment: CDR1 DFQATT and CDR2 SNEGSKA (reference sequence). There are 13 residues in the CDR3. Deletions cut 6 bases from V and 2 bases from J, with 13 bases between. CDR3 sequence reads: CSAIQDSNTEAFF. In DNA, the CDR3 is TGCAGTGCAATTCAGGACAGTAACACTGAAGCTTTCTTT.

The genes are TRBV6-5 and TRBJ2-2; perhaps TRBD1 as D (8 bases). V was pared by 5 bases and J by 4 bases, with 14 bases between. This CDR3 is 15 amino acids long. Germline assignment: CDR1 MNHEY and CDR2 SVGAGI. The CDR3 loop reads CASSHYRGGTGELFF. The DNA of the CDR3 is TGTGCCAGCAGTCACTACAGGGGGGGCACCGGGGAGCTGTTTTTT.

This clonotype has a count of ten or more. This chain joins TRBV2 and TRBJ1-5; D not resolved. Trimming cost V 5 bases and J 4 bases, with 9 bases left between them. The CDR3 sequence is 13 residues long. Germline V gene data show CDR1 as SNHLY and CDR2 as FYNNEI. Here the CDR3 reads CASSFEVNQPQHF. The CDR3 bases are TGTGCCAGCAGTTTTGAAGTGAATCAGCCCCAGCATTTT.

This clonotype was seen repeatedly, ten times or more. The chain has TRBV24-1 and TRBJ1-5; D is unresolved. This CDR3 has 16 residues. Germline values: CDR1 KGHDR, CDR2 SFDVKD. With 5 bases removed from V and 1 base from J, the gap between germline ends came to 14 bases. The CDR3 loop is CATSGGTQGSNQPQHF. The CDR3 coding sequence is TGTGCCACCAGTGGTGGCACGCAAGGCAGCAATCAGCCCCAGCATTTT.

Many counts were recorded for this clonotype. The genes are TRBV12-3 or TRBV12-4 and TRBJ2-7, with a tentative D call TRBD1 (5 bases). V dropped 5 bases and J dropped 6 bases, with 14 bases sitting between them. This CDR3 has 13 amino acids. CDR3 in amino acids: CASSIARDSEQYF. CDR3 DNA sequence: TGTGCCAGCAGTATCGCCAGGGATTCCGAGCAGTACTTC.

At least ten counts were recorded for this clonotype. The chain combines TRBV24-1 with TRBJ1-2; TRBD1 aligns across 9 bases. The CDR3 consists of 14 residues. J was trimmed by 6 bases and V by 9 bases; bases with no gene match: 10. Looked up from germline, CDR1 is KGHDR and CDR2 is SFDVKD. In DNA form, the CDR3 reads TGTGCCACCCGGGGAACAGGGGGCGCGAATGGCTACACCTTC. This gives the protein CATRGTGGANGYTF.

The rearrangement joins TRBV7-3 to TRBJ1-1, with D tentatively TRBD1 (5 bases). The V gene lost 5 bases and the J gene lost 5 bases, with 21 bases spanning the gap. The CDR3 spans 16 residues. Per germline, CDR1 SGHTA and CDR2 FQGTGA. The CDR3 DNA is TGTGCCAGCAGCCAAGATGCGGGACCCGGGGAGACTGAAGCTTTCTTT. Translation gives CASSQDAGPGETEAFF.

The rearrangement joins TRBV29-1 to TRBJ1-2; D perhaps matches TRBD1 (6 bases). The CDR3 has 15 amino acids. The ends were cut back, 6 bases at V and 4 bases at J, with 21 bases in the middle. Germline V gene lookup returns CDR1 SQVTM and CDR2 ANQGSEA. The CDR3 DNA is TGCAGCGTGGCCGTGGGGGGCGAGTCCCTCTATGGCTACACCTTC. Translating gives CSVAVGGESLYGYTF. Variable domain in full (rest from reference TRBV29-1 and TRBJ1-2): SAVISQKPSRDICQRGTSLTIQCQVDSQVTMMFWYRQQPGQSLTLIATANQGSEATYESGFVIDKFPISRPNLTFSTLTVSNMSPEDSSIYLCSVAVGGESLYGYTFGSGTRLTVV.

This clonotype was observed a few times. The chain combines TRBV20-1 with TRBJ2-7; perhaps D is TRBD1 or TRBD2 (6 bases each). The germline V gene encodes CDR1 DFQATT and CDR2 SNEGSKA (reference sequence). The CDR3 runs to 13 residues. Trimming shortened V by 5 bases and J by 5 bases, and 16 bases separated the two germline ends. This chain's CDR3 is CSALDRRDHEQYF. The CDR3 DNA follows: TGCAGTGCTTTAGACAGGAGGGACCACGAGCAGTACTTC.

The chain carries TRBV10-1 and TRBJ1-1; D perhaps matches TRBD1 (5 bases). Germline lookup yields CDR1 WNHNN and CDR2 SYGVQD (reference sequence). Trimming pared 1 base from V and 9 bases from J, leaving 9 bases between. The CDR3 runs to 12 residues. This CDR3 reads CASSEYGGQAFF. DNA for the CDR3: TGCGCCAGCAGTGAGTACGGGGGACAAGCTTTCTTT.